These 5 T cell receptor beta chains originate from one sample sequenced in a study of T cell responses to AZD1222 COVID-19 vaccine. Sequenced by immunoSEQ multiplex PCR; TCRdb stores in-frame clones only, minus some. The top ten clones hold over 0.75% of a sample with roughly 190,000 clones, approximately 91% of them seen once. This material consisted of peripheral blood, taken on day 0 of AZD1222 vaccination. Every receptor here comes from an adult in good health.

The rearrangement uses TRBV10-2 and TRBJ2-1; 8 nucleotides align to TRBD2. The CDR3 totals 14 residues. CDR1 is WSHSY and CDR2 is SAAADI in the germline V gene. The V segment lost 10 bases and the J segment 7 bases; nucleotides outside the gene matches: 12. CDR3 sequence (DNA): TGCGCCACCTCCACTAATAGCGGGATTAATGAGCAGTTCTTC. Amino acid sequence: CATSTNSGINEQFF.

The V call is TRBV6-2 or TRBV6-3, the J call TRBJ2-1; 12 bases map to TRBD2. Trimming took 2 bases from V and 4 from J; bases not matched to a gene: 0. Germline-derived CDR1 and CDR2 are MNHEY and SVGEGT. This CDR3 comprises 15 residues. In DNA, the CDR3 is TGTGCCAGCAGTTACGGGACTAGCGGGTACAATGAGCAGTTCTTC. This codes for CASSYGTSGYNEQFF.

The chain joins TRBV7-9 to TRBJ1-2; D is unclear. V shed 3 bases and J shed 2 bases, with 7 bases lying between them. There are 13 residues in the CDR3. From germline, CDR1 is SEHNR and CDR2 FQNEAQ (reference sequence). CDR3 nucleotide sequence: TGTGCCAGCAGCTTGGGAGAAAACTATGGCTACACCTTC. This gives the protein CASSLGENYGYTF.

The chain uses TRBV2 and TRBJ1-4; 10 positions agree with TRBD1. This CDR3 has 14 residues. The germline gives CDR1 SNHLY, CDR2 FYNNEI. V trimming: 7 bases; J trimming: 7 bases; junction bases outside the gene matches: 6. CDR3 in amino acids: CASTMDRGVEKLFF. Here the CDR3 DNA reads TGTGCCAGCACGATGGACAGGGGGGTTGAAAAACTGTTTTTT.

J is TRBJ2-1 and V is TRBV10-1; D may be TRBD1 (6 bases). The germline V gene encodes CDR1 WNHNN and CDR2 SYGVQD (reference sequence). Trimming stripped 2 bases from V and 8 bases from J, with 16 bases between. The CDR3 is 15 amino acids. CDR3 protein: CASSETNRAGDEQFF. As DNA, the CDR3 is TGCGCCAGCAGTGAGACGAACAGGGCTGGGGATGAGCAGTTCTTC.